The 2 T cell receptor beta chains below were found in one sample sequenced in a study of blood T cell repertoires in COVID-19. Clones were read by immunoSEQ multiplex PCR, and TCRdb kept only the in-frame ones, dropping some. This table holds 150,000 or so clones, 84% found once. The sample taken for sequencing was peripheral blood. Receptor source: a man aged 35-49 years who had recovered from COVID-19.

The chain joins TRBV27 to TRBJ2-1, with 10 bases identical to TRBD1. This CDR3 comprises 15 residues. The V gene end was trimmed by 5 bases and the J gene end by 6 bases; junction bases not matched to a gene: 7. Germline assignment: CDR1 MNHEY and CDR2 SMNVEV (reference sequence). The CDR3 here is CASSLRDRGRNEQFF. CDR3 DNA sequence: TGTGCCAGCAGTCTCCGGGACAGGGGACGCAATGAGCAGTTCTTC.

V and J are TRBV6-1 and TRBJ1-1, with D possibly matching TRBD1 (5 bases). The CDR3 contains 15 residues. V lost 3 bases and J 5 bases, leaving 16 bases between the germline ends. The germline gives CDR1 MNHNS, CDR2 SASEGT. The CDR3 here is CASSDFRRGVTEAFF. DNA for the CDR3: TGTGCCAGCAGTGATTTTAGACGGGGGGTTACTGAAGCTTTCTTT.